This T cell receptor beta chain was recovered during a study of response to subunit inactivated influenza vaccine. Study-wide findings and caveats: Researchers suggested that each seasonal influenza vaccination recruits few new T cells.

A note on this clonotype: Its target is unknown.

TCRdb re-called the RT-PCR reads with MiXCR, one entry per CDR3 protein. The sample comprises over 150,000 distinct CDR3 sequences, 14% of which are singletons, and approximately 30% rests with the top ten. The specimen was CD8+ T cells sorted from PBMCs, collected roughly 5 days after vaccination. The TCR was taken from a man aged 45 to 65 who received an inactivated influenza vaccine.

CDR3: CASSLVAANEQFF. The CDR3 DNA is TGTGCCAGCAGCTTAGTGGCAGCTAATGAGCAGTTCTTC. This chain links TRBV11-2 with TRBJ2-1, with no clear D. V was cut by 1 base and J by 7 bases, with 8 bases left in between. CDR3 length equals 13 residues. CDR1 SGHAT and CDR2 FQNNGV come from the germline V gene.